This T cell receptor (beta chain) was captured by sequencing in a study of cytomegalovirus exposure and HLA in healthy donors. Findings and caveats of the study: High sensitivity and specificity were reportedly achieved when the classifier diagnosed cytomegalovirus status. Most TCR sequences were uncommon, yet certain public TCRs appeared in many donors. It was 164 TCR beta chains that were listed as cytomegalovirus-associated.

The donors were in the approximately 120-subject validation cohort; that cohort was separate from the roughly 700-subject first cohort. Produced via immunoSEQ multiplex PCR; TCRdb's table is partial and in-frame only. The profile shows more than 110,000 clones, 86% of them singletons. As to this clone: What it binds is unknown.

The TCR comes from a man between 18 and 29 years old in good health and CMV-seronegative. Sequenced material: PBMCs.

Here the CDR3 DNA reads TGTGCCAGCAGCGTAAGGAGTGACCCCCGACAAGAGACCCAGTACTTC. Translation gives CASSVRSDPRQETQYF. This chain connects TRBV9 to TRBJ2-5; D not certain. The length of the CDR3 is 16 residues. Germline CDR1 and CDR2: SGDLS and YYNGEE. Trimming stripped 1 base from V and 2 bases from J, with 15 bases between.